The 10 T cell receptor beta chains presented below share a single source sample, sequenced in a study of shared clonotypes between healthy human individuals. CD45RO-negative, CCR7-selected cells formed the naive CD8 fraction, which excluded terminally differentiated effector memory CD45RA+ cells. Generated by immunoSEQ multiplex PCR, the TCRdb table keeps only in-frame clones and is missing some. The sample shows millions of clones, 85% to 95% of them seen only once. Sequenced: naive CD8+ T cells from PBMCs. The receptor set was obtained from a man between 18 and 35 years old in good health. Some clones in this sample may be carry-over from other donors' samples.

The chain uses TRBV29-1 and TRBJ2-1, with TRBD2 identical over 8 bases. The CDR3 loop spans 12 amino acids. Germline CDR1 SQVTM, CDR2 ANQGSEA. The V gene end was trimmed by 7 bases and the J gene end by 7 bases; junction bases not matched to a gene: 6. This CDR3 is CSGSGKGNEQFF. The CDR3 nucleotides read TGCAGCGGTAGCGGGAAGGGGAATGAGCAGTTCTTC.

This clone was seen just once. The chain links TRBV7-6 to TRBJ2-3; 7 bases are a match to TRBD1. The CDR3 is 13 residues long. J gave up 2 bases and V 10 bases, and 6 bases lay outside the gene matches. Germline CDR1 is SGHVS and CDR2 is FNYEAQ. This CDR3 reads CATTDRDTDTQYF. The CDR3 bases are TGTGCCACCACTGACAGGGACACAGATACGCAGTATTTT.

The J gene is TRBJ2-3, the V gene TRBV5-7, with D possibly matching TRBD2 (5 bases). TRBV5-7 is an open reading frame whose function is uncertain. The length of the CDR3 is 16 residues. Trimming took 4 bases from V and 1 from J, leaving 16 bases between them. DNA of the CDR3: TGTGCCAGCAGCCCCCCTAGAGGGATAGGCACAGATACGCAGTATTTT. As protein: CASSPPRGIGTDTQYF.

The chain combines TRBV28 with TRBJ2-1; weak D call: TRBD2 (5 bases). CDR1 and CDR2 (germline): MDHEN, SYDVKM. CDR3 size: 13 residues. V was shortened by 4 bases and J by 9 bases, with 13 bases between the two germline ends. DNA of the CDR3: TGTGCCAGCAGTTGGGTTAGCCGGGGTGAGCAGTTCTTC. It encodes CASSWVSRGEQFF.

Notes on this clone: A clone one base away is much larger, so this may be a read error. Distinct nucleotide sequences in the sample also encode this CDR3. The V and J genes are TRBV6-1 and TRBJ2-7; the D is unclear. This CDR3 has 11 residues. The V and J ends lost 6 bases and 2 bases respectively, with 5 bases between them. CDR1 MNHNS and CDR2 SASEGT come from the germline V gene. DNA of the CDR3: TGTGCCAGCAGCGACACCTACGAGCAGTACTTC. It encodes CASSDTYEQYF.

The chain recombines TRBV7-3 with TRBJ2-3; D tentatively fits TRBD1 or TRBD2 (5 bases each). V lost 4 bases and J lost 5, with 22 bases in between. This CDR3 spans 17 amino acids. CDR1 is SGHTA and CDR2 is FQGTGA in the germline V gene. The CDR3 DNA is TGTGCCAGCAGCTCCTCCGGGACCAATCCGTTCCGAGATACGCAGTATTTT. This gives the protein CASSSSGTNPFRDTQYF.

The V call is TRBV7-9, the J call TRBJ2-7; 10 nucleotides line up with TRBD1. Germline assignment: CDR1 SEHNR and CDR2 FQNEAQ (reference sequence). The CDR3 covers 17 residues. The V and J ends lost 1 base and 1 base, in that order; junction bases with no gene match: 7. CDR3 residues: CASSLGPGTGVSYEQYF. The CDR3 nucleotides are TGTGCCAGCAGCTTAGGCCCCGGGACAGGGGTATCCTACGAGCAGTACTTC.

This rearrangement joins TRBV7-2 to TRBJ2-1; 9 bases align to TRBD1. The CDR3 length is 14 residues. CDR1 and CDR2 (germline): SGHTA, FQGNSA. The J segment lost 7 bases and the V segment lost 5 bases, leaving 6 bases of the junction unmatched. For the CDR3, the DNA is TGTGCCAGCAGCGTCGCCGGGACAGGGAATGAGCAGTTCTTC. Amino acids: CASSVAGTGNEQFF.

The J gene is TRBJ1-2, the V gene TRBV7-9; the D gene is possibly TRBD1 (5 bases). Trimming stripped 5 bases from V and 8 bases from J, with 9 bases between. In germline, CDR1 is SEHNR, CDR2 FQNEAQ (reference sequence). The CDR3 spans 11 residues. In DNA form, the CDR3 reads TGTGCCAGCAGCCCGGGGGACGGCTACACCTTC. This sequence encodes CASSPGDGYTF. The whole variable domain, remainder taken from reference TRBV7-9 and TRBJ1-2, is DTGVSQNPRHKITKRGQNVTFRCDPISEHNRLYWYRQTLGQGPEFLTYFQNEAQLEKSRLLSDRFSAERPKGSFSTLEIQRTEQGDSAMYLCASSPGDGYTFGSGTRLTVV.

CDR3 loop: CASTGGGEQFF. DNA of the CDR3: TGTGCCAGCACAGGCGGAGGTGAGCAGTTCTTC. The V and J genes are TRBV6-5 and TRBJ2-1, with a tentative D call TRBD2 (5 bases). Germline CDR1 is MNHEY and CDR2 is SVGAGI. V was clipped by 7 bases and J by 9 bases, with 10 bases between them. The CDR3 totals 11 residues.